A single sample gave rise to the 19 T cell receptor beta chains below, sequenced in a study of cytomegalovirus exposure and HLA in healthy donors. Researchers ran the PCR with 60 Vbeta and 13 Jbeta primers. Libraries were prepared by immunoSEQ multiplex PCR; TCRdb keeps only in-frame clonotypes and omits some of them. The sample contains about 82,000 clones, 60% to 80% of which appear only once. The specimen sequenced was PBMCs. The receptors derive from a woman between 50 and 59 years old in good health and CMV-seropositive.

The genes are TRBV9 and TRBJ2-3; D is undetermined. Deletions cut 4 bases from V and 2 bases from J, with 17 bases between. Looked up from germline, CDR1 is SGDLS and CDR2 is YYNGEE. The CDR3 is made up of 16 amino acids. The CDR3 region is CASSPIGSSDTDTQYF. The CDR3 coding sequence is TGTGCCAGCAGCCCCATCGGTAGCAGCGACACAGATACGCAGTATTTT.

The J gene is TRBJ2-3, the V gene TRBV7-8; TRBD2 matches 13 bases. Germline loops: CDR1 SGHVS, CDR2 FQNEAQ. Losses at the gene ends were 5 bases for V and 3 bases for J; bases not matched to a gene: 5. This CDR3 contains 16 residues. The CDR3 protein is CASSPGTSGVTDTQYF. The CDR3 DNA sequence: TGTGCCAGCAGCCCCGGGACTAGCGGGGTTACAGATACGCAGTATTTT.

V and J are TRBV10-1 and TRBJ2-5; 10 nucleotides match TRBD1. V dropped 1 base and J dropped 5; count of bases not matched to a gene: 4. Germline V gene lookup returns CDR1 WNHNN and CDR2 SYGVQD (reference sequence). There are 15 residues in the CDR3. CDR3 region: CASSEWDRGLETQYF. DNA for the CDR3: TGCGCCAGCAGTGAGTGGGACAGGGGTCTTGAGACCCAGTACTTC.

The V and J genes are TRBV19 and TRBJ2-1, with 10 bases that match TRBD1. Trimming at V came to 7 bases and at J to 7 bases, leaving 13 bases not matched to a gene. Looked up from germline, CDR1 is LNHDA and CDR2 is SQIVND (reference sequence). The CDR3 contains 16 residues. The CDR3 DNA reads as TGTGCCAGTACCATTACAACGGGACAGGGGAGTAATGAGCAGTTCTTC. It codes for CASTITTGQGSNEQFF. Full variable domain (remainder filled in from reference TRBV19 and TRBJ2-1): DGGITQSPKYLFRKEGQNVTLSCEQNLNHDAMYWYRQDPGQGLRLIYYSQIVNDFQKGDIAEGYSVSREKKESFPLTVTSAQKNPTAFYLCASTITTGQGSNEQFFGPGTRLTVL.

This clone has more than one count but fewer than ten. The chain couples TRBV19 to TRBJ2-5; TRBD1 agrees at 10 bases. Germline CDR1 and CDR2: LNHDA and SQIVND (reference sequence). This CDR3 spans 15 amino acids. J was trimmed by 5 bases and V by 3 bases; bases with no gene match: 6. Written as DNA, the CDR3 is TGTGCCAGTAGTATTAGACAGGGGGCGCATGAGACCCAGTACTTC. Its translation: CASSIRQGAHETQYF. The full variable domain, in which reference TRBV19 and TRBJ2-5 provide the parts outside the CDR3, is DGGITQSPKYLFRKEGQNVTLSCEQNLNHDAMYWYRQDPGQGLRLIYYSQIVNDFQKGDIAEGYSVSREKKESFPLTVTSAQKNPTAFYLCASSIRQGAHETQYFGPGTRLLVL.

This clone was counted ten times or more. This chain joins TRBV15 and TRBJ2-7, with 9 bases that match TRBD1. CDR1 is LNHNV, CDR2 YYDKDF, per germline (reference sequence). The CDR3 is 14 residues long. Trimming at V came to 3 bases and at J to 4 bases, leaving 4 bases not matched to a gene. The CDR3, as DNA: TGTGCCACCAGCAGGGACAGGGGACCTTACGAGCAGTACTTC. This codes for CATSRDRGPYEQYF. Filled out from reference TRBV15 and TRBJ2-7, the complete variable domain reads DAMVIQNPRYQVTQFGKPVTLSCSQTLNHNVMYWYQQKSSQAPKLLFHYYDKDFNNEADTPDNFQSRRPNTSFCFLDIRSPGLGDTAMYLCATSRDRGPYEQYFGPGTRLTVT.

The chain recombines TRBV19 with TRBJ1-2, with D hard to call. This CDR3 has 14 amino acids. V lost 3 bases and J 3 bases, leaving 11 bases between the germline ends. Germline V gene data show CDR1 as LNHDA and CDR2 as SQIVND (reference sequence). The CDR3 spells CASSMRPLDYGYTF. Here the CDR3 DNA reads TGTGCCAGTAGTATGCGGCCCCTTGACTATGGCTACACCTTC.

The chain uses TRBV5-3 and TRBJ1-5; D is uncertain. TRBV5-3 is an ORF for which the function is uncertain. The V and J ends lost 1 base and 1 base respectively, with 15 bases between them. CDR3 length: 17 amino acids. CDR3 nucleotide sequence: TGTGCCAGAAGCTTGTATTTCAGGCCTCGGAGCAATCAGCCCCAGCATTTT. Translated, it gives CARSLYFRPRSNQPQHF.

V usage is TRBV27 and J usage is TRBJ1-1, with TRBD1 matching over 9 bases. Germline assignment: CDR1 MNHEY and CDR2 SMNVEV (reference sequence). CDR3 size: 12 residues. For the CDR3, the DNA is TGTGCAGCAGGGGACAGGGTGGGTGAAGCTTTCTTT. Its translation: CAAGDRVGEAFF.

This chain joins TRBV2 and TRBJ2-7; 10 positions agree with TRBD2. J gave up 4 bases and V 6 bases, and 9 bases lay outside the gene matches. CDR3 length: 15 amino acids. Per the germline V gene, CDR1 is SNHLY and CDR2 is FYNNEI. CDR3 bases: TGTGCCAGCAGGGGGGGGGCTAGCGGGAGTTACGAGCAGTACTTC. It codes for CASRGGASGSYEQYF.

This chain links TRBV30 with TRBJ1-5; 7 bases fit TRBD1. The CDR3 spans 14 residues. Germline values: CDR1 GTSNPN, CDR2 SVGIG (reference sequence). V dropped 5 bases and J dropped 3; count of bases not matched to a gene: 7. The CDR3 loop is CAWGDRYPNQPQHF. The CDR3 DNA reads TGTGCCTGGGGGGACAGATACCCCAATCAGCCCCAGCATTTT.

The DNA of the CDR3 is TGTGCCTGGAGAGAGACAGGGACGAGGAGTGAAAAACTGTTTTTT. This encodes CAWRETGTRSEKLFF. The gene calls are TRBV30 and TRBJ1-4, with TRBD1 matching over 7 bases. The V gene end was trimmed by 3 bases and the J gene end by 7 bases; junction bases not matched to a gene: 11. There are 15 residues in the CDR3. CDR1 and CDR2 (germline): GTSNPN, SVGIG (reference sequence).

The V and J genes are TRBV5-1 and TRBJ2-7; 9 nucleotides line up with TRBD2. CDR1 and CDR2 from the germline V gene are SGHRS and YFSETQ. The CDR3 sequence is 16 residues long. Trimming removed 0 bases from V and 4 bases from J; junction bases left unmatched: 8. The CDR3 bases are TGCGCCAGCAGCTTGGAGGCTGTTAGCGGGAGTTACGAGCAGTACTTC. Its protein is CASSLEAVSGSYEQYF.

The rearrangement uses TRBV4-2 and TRBJ1-2, with no clear D. The V gene's germline CDR1 is LGHNA and CDR2 YNFKEQ. Deletions cut 1 base from V and 3 bases from J, with 9 bases between. The CDR3 loop spans 14 amino acids. This CDR3 is CASSQAGSDYGYTF. The DNA of the CDR3 is TGTGCCAGCAGCCAAGCGGGATCCGACTATGGCTACACCTTC.

The V gene is TRBV5-6, the J gene TRBJ2-7, with a possible D match to TRBD2 (5 bases). Germline CDR1 is SGHDT and CDR2 is YYEEEE. V lost 5 bases, J lost 2 bases, and 20 bases lay in between. The CDR3 has 16 residues. In nucleotides, the CDR3 is TGTGCCAGCAGGAGAGGCGTCCCGCTAGCACCCTACGAGCAGTACTTC. Its protein is CASRRGVPLAPYEQYF. Supplemented by reference TRBV5-6 and TRBJ2-7, the full variable domain reads DAGVTQSPTHLIKTRGQQVTLRCSPKSGHDTVSWYQQALGQGPQFIFQYYEEEERQRGNFPDRFSGHQFPNYSSELNVNALLLGDSALYLCASRRGVPLAPYEQYFGPGTRLTVT.

The CDR3 DNA is TGCGCCAGCAGTCAAGTGACAGGGGGTTCCTACGAGCAGTACTTC. Encoded protein: CASSQVTGGSYEQYF. The chain joins TRBV23-1 to TRBJ2-7; 9 nucleotides line up with TRBD1. TRBV23-1 is known as an ORF, though its function is uncertain. J was trimmed by 1 base and V by 2 bases; bases with no gene match: 3. The CDR3 is 15 amino acids.

This clone was counted a few times. The J gene is TRBJ1-5, the V gene TRBV27; no reliable D call. V lost 6 bases and J 1 base, leaving 13 bases between the germline ends. Germline V gene sequence: CDR1 MNHEY, CDR2 SMNVEV (reference sequence). This CDR3 region has 15 residues. The DNA of the CDR3 is TGTGCCAGCAGACTAGAATGGAGGAGCAATCAGCCCCAGCATTTT. Translating it yields CASRLEWRSNQPQHF.

This clone was found a few times. V is TRBV29-1 and J is TRBJ1-1; TRBD1 is a possible D gene (5 bases). Germline lookup yields CDR1 SQVTM and CDR2 ANQGSEA. CDR3 size: 13 residues. The V and J ends lost 4 bases and 7 bases respectively, with 16 bases between them. The chain's CDR3 is CSVVVVNGGEAFF. DNA for the CDR3: TGCAGCGTTGTAGTAGTAAACGGGGGTGAAGCTTTCTTT.

This clone has only a few counts. The chain has TRBV30 and TRBJ1-1, with D hard to call. The germline V gene has CDR1 GTSNPN and CDR2 SVGIG (reference sequence). V dropped 2 bases and J dropped 12 bases, with 10 bases sitting between them. The CDR3 loop spans 10 amino acids. CDR3 residues: CAWSIGVSFF. The CDR3 coding sequence is TGTGCCTGGAGTATCGGGGTCTCTTTCTTT.